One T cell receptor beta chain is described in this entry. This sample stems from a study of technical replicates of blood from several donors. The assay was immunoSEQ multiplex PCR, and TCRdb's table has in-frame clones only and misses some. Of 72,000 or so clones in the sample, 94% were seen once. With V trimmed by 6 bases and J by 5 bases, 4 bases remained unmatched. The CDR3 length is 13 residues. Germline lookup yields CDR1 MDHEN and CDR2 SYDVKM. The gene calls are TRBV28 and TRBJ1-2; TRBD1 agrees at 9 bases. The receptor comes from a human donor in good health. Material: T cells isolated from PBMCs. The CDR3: CASRRGQGYGYTF. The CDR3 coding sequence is TGTGCCAGCAGGCGGGGACAGGGATATGGCTACACCTTC.